These T cell receptor beta chains were read from a single sample in a study of blood T cell repertoires in COVID-19. Generated by immunoSEQ multiplex PCR, the TCRdb table keeps only in-frame clones and is missing some. The sample has some 150,000 clones, roughly 80% seen once; the top ten hold roughly 0.58%. Sequencing was carried out using peripheral blood. The receptors originated from a man in his 60s with acute or convalescent COVID-19. The CDR3 runs from the conserved cysteine through the conserved F or W. The order of the fields is V gene, J gene, clone size, D gene, CDR3 protein, CDR3 DNA. The D gene is left open where the match is weak. The size entry is marked missing in some rows and otherwise reads once, few, many or a size class.

TRBV6-5	TRBJ1-6	NA	TRBD1	CASSLGTGDSPLHF	TGTGCCAGCAGCTTAGGGACAGGCGATTCACCCCTCCACTTT
TRBV7-8	TRBJ2-1	NA	NA	CASSFQPRDEQFF	TGTGCCAGCAGCTTCCAACCGCGGGATGAGCAGTTCTTC
TRBV28	TRBJ2-6	NA	NA	CAIPSVKGAVPSGANVLTF	TGTGCCATCCCGAGCGTAAAGGGAGCAGTTCCCTCTGGGGCCAACGTCCTGACTTTC
TRBV9	TRBJ1-3	NA	TRBD1	CASSVGTVGGNTIYF	TGTGCCAGCAGCGTCGGGACAGTGGGCGGAAACACCATATATTTT
TRBV19	TRBJ2-1	NA	TRBD1	CASTPWGTGGSYNEQFF	TGTGCCAGTACACCCTGGGGGACAGGAGGCTCCTACAATGAGCAGTTCTTC
TRBV2	TRBJ1-6	NA	NA	CASSLGEARSPLHF	TGTGCCAGCAGCCTGGGAGAGGCACGGTCACCCCTCCACTTT
TRBV6-5	TRBJ1-6	NA	TRBD1	CASRSPGQYNSPLHF	TGTGCCAGCAGAAGTCCGGGACAGTATAATTCACCCCTCCACTTT
TRBV7-2	TRBJ2-5	NA	NA	CASQLKAKGETQYF	TGTGCCTCACAGCTTAAAGCAAAGGGGGAGACCCAGTACTTC
TRBV18	TRBJ1-1	NA	NA	CASSPRTVNTEAFF	TGTGCCAGCTCACCTCGGACAGTAAACACTGAAGCTTTCTTT
TRBV9	TRBJ1-1	NA	TRBD1	CASSAGTVGNTEAFF	TGTGCCAGCAGCGCCGGGACAGTGGGCAACACTGAAGCTTTCTTT
TRBV19	TRBJ2-1	NA	TRBD2	CASSIAAGGPNEQFF	TGTGCCAGTAGTATAGCAGCGGGAGGGCCCAATGAGCAGTTCTTC
TRBV7-3	TRBJ2-1	NA	NA	CASSLGSNNNEQFF	TGTGCCAGCAGCCTCGGGAGTAACAACAATGAGCAGTTCTTC
TRBV7-2	TRBJ2-7	NA	NA	CASSLPGVYEQYF	TGTGCCAGCAGCTTACCAGGGGTCTACGAGCAGTACTTC
TRBV11-2	TRBJ2-3	NA	TRBD2	CASSVLAGARTDTQYF	TGTGCCAGCAGCGTACTAGCGGGGGCCCGCACAGATACGCAGTATTTT
TRBV9	TRBJ2-6	few	NA	CASSGGDGAGPKSVLTF	TGTGCCAGCAGCGGAGGAGACGGAGCGGGTCCCAAGTCCGTCCTGACTTTC
TRBV14	TRBJ2-6	NA	NA	CASSQDALAAGANVLTF	TGTGCCAGCAGCCAAGATGCACTAGCTGCTGGGGCCAACGTCCTGACTTTC
TRBV5-4	TRBJ1-1	NA	NA	CASSQAWANTEAFF	TGTGCCAGCAGCCAAGCCTGGGCTAACACTGAAGCTTTCTTT
TRBV12-3/TRBV12-4	TRBJ2-1	NA	TRBD2	CASGAGAGKKQFF	TGTGCCAGCGGGGCAGGAGCGGGGAAAAAGCAGTTCTTC
TRBV14	TRBJ1-2	NA	NA	CASSQVSGLRGYGYTF	TGTGCCAGCAGCCAAGTCTCAGGGCTCAGGGGCTATGGCTACACCTTC
TRBV30	TRBJ2-3	NA	NA	CAWAIGRDTQYF	TGTGCCTGGGCGATAGGGAGAGACACGCAGTATTTT
TRBV21-1	TRBJ2-2	NA	NA	CASSARTVNTGELFF	TGTGCCAGCAGCGCTCGGACAGTTAACACCGGGGAGCTGTTTTTT
TRBV7-2	TRBJ2-3	NA	NA	CASSLLSSTDTQYF	TGTGCCAGCAGCTTACTCTCTTCCACAGATACGCAGTATTTT
TRBV12-3/TRBV12-4	TRBJ2-7	NA	TRBD2	CASSLSGGLEQYF	TGTGCCAGCAGTTTATCGGGGGGGCTCGAGCAGTACTTC
TRBV5-4	TRBJ2-7	NA	NA	CASSFHGYYEQYF	TGTGCCAGCAGCTTTCACGGTTACTACGAGCAGTACTTC